These T cell receptor beta chains were read from a single sample in a study of T cell repertoires in cytomegalovirus infection. These receptors' targets are unknown. TCRdb re-analysed the reads in MiXCR, keeping a single row per CDR3 protein. The profile shows approximately 910,000 distinct CDR3 sequences, less than 35% of them singletons. The material was cultured CD8+ T cells from PBMCs, obtained from culture after CMV antigen stimulation. The receptors originated from a human donor in good health (CMV status not recorded). Some clones in this sample may be carry-over from other donors' samples. Each CDR3 is given with its conserved first and last residue. Each record gives: V gene, clone size, J gene, D gene, CDR3 protein, CDR3 DNA. A D gene is named only where the DNA matches it firmly. Where a row states a size, it is once, few, many or the class of an expanded clone; other rows omit it.

v_call: TRBV7-9; clone_size: many; j_call: TRBJ2-1; d_call: TRBD1; cdr3_aa: CASSDPGQGYNEQFF; cdr3_nt: TGTGCCAGCAGCGACCCGGGACAGGGATACAATGAGCAGTTCTTC
v_call: TRBV2; clone_size: NA; j_call: TRBJ1-2; d_call: NA; cdr3_aa: CASSEIYGAPSEGYTF; cdr3_nt: TGTGCCAGCAGTGAAATATACGGGGCGCCTTCGGAAGGCTACACCTTC
v_call: TRBV27; clone_size: many; j_call: TRBJ1-5; d_call: NA; cdr3_aa: CASSFPNQPQHF; cdr3_nt: TGTGCCAGCAGCTTCCCCAATCAGCCCCAGCATTTT
v_call: TRBV7-6; clone_size: few; j_call: TRBJ2-7; d_call: NA; cdr3_aa: CASSPPGPVGEQYF; cdr3_nt: TGTGCCAGCAGTCCTCCGGGACCCGTAGGGGAGCAGTACTTC
v_call: TRBV6-8; clone_size: NA; j_call: TRBJ2-5; d_call: TRBD1; cdr3_aa: CASSYSGQGLPTQYF; cdr3_nt: TGTGCCAGCAGTTACTCGGGACAGGGGCTACCGACCCAGTACTTC
v_call: TRBV6-1; clone_size: NA; j_call: TRBJ2-7; d_call: NA; cdr3_aa: CASSELVSAPYEQYF; cdr3_nt: TGTGCCAGCAGTGAACTCGTCAGTGCACCCTACGAGCAGTACTTC
v_call: TRBV4-3; clone_size: NA; j_call: TRBJ1-1; d_call: NA; cdr3_aa: CASSQYRDGVEAFF; cdr3_nt: TGCGCCAGCAGCCAATACCGGGACGGAGTCGAAGCTTTCTTT
v_call: TRBV19; clone_size: NA; j_call: TRBJ2-7; d_call: NA; cdr3_aa: CASSIRVSLDEQYF; cdr3_nt: TGTGCCAGTAGTATAAGGGTGTCGTTGGACGAGCAGTACTTC
v_call: TRBV29-1; clone_size: NA; j_call: TRBJ2-3; d_call: NA; cdr3_aa: CSVVSGQADTQYF; cdr3_nt: TGCAGCGTTGTGAGTGGGCAGGCAGATACGCAGTATTTT
v_call: TRBV7-2; clone_size: many; j_call: TRBJ2-3; d_call: TRBD1; cdr3_aa: CASSLAWGVDRAEDTQYF; cdr3_nt: TGTGCCAGCAGCTTAGCGTGGGGTGTGGACAGGGCGGAAGATACGCAGTATTTT
v_call: TRBV7-9; clone_size: few; j_call: TRBJ1-1; d_call: NA; cdr3_aa: CASSSLGGPGAEAFF; cdr3_nt: TGTGCCAGCAGCTCACTAGGGGGGCCTGGGGCTGAAGCTTTCTTT
v_call: TRBV27; clone_size: NA; j_call: TRBJ1-2; d_call: NA; cdr3_aa: CASSLSPRGTINYGYTF; cdr3_nt: TGTGCCAGCAGTTTATCGCCGAGGGGGACGATTAACTATGGCTACACCTTC
v_call: TRBV5-8; clone_size: NA; j_call: TRBJ2-7; d_call: NA; cdr3_aa: CASSLGRVHEQYF; cdr3_nt: TGTGCCAGCAGCTTGGGCAGAGTACACGAGCAGTACTTC
v_call: TRBV10-3; clone_size: NA; j_call: TRBJ1-1; d_call: NA; cdr3_aa: CAISTNTEAFF; cdr3_nt: TGTGCCATCAGCACGAACACTGAAGCTTTCTTT
v_call: TRBV13; clone_size: NA; j_call: TRBJ1-1; d_call: NA; cdr3_aa: CASSLGPIMNTEAFF; cdr3_nt: TGTGCCAGCAGCTTGGGACCGATCATGAACACTGAAGCTTTCTTT
v_call: TRBV4-2; clone_size: many; j_call: TRBJ2-1; d_call: NA; cdr3_aa: CASSQGTGFLSSYNEQFF; cdr3_nt: TGTGCCAGCAGCCAAGGAACCGGGTTCCTAAGCTCCTACAATGAGCAGTTCTTC
v_call: TRBV5-1; clone_size: NA; j_call: TRBJ1-1; d_call: TRBD1; cdr3_aa: CASSPTGGTNTEAFF; cdr3_nt: TGCGCCAGCAGCCCCACAGGGGGAACGAACACTGAAGCTTTCTTT
v_call: TRBV13; clone_size: NA; j_call: TRBJ2-7; d_call: NA; cdr3_aa: CASSLGRGSDEQYF; cdr3_nt: TGTGCCAGCAGCTTAGGGAGAGGCTCGGACGAGCAGTACTTC
v_call: TRBV7-9; clone_size: many; j_call: TRBJ2-4; d_call: TRBD2; cdr3_aa: CASSPASSGAAKNIQYF; cdr3_nt: TGTGCCAGCAGCCCCGCATCAAGCGGGGCGGCCAAAAACATTCAGTACTTC
v_call: TRBV7-8; clone_size: many; j_call: TRBJ1-1; d_call: NA; cdr3_aa: CASSLVHPNTEAFF; cdr3_nt: TGTGCCAGCAGCTTAGTACACCCGAACACTGAAGCTTTCTTT
v_call: TRBV4-1; clone_size: few; j_call: TRBJ2-7; d_call: NA; cdr3_aa: CASSPGSTGLTYEQYF; cdr3_nt: TGCGCCAGCAGCCCAGGAAGTACAGGTCTTACCTACGAGCAGTACTTC
v_call: TRBV15; clone_size: NA; j_call: TRBJ2-1; d_call: NA; cdr3_aa: CATSRQTNEQFF; cdr3_nt: TGTGCCACCAGCAGACAGACCAATGAGCAGTTCTTC
v_call: TRBV6-6; clone_size: NA; j_call: TRBJ2-7; d_call: TRBD1; cdr3_aa: CASNNRDSGLYEQYF; cdr3_nt: TGTGCCAGCAACAACCGGGACAGCGGACTCTACGAGCAGTACTTC
v_call: TRBV5-1; clone_size: NA; j_call: TRBJ2-3; d_call: NA; cdr3_aa: CASSRGVGTDTQYF; cdr3_nt: TGCGCCAGCAGCCGGGGAGTGGGCACAGATACGCAGTATTTT
v_call: TRBV6-2/TRBV6-3; clone_size: NA; j_call: TRBJ2-1; d_call: NA; cdr3_aa: CASSQGGIEQFF; cdr3_nt: TGTGCCAGCAGTCAAGGGGGGATTGAGCAGTTCTTC
v_call: TRBV12-3/TRBV12-4; clone_size: NA; j_call: TRBJ2-1; d_call: TRBD2; cdr3_aa: CASRPSSGGYGDGQFF; cdr3_nt: TGTGCCAGCAGACCATCTAGCGGGGGATACGGCGATGGGCAGTTCTTC
v_call: TRBV7-9; clone_size: many; j_call: TRBJ2-2; d_call: TRBD1; cdr3_aa: CASSLGPGQGNTGELFF; cdr3_nt: TGTGCCAGCAGCTTGGGGCCGGGACAGGGTAACACCGGGGAGCTGTTTTTT
v_call: TRBV10-2; clone_size: NA; j_call: TRBJ2-1; d_call: TRBD2; cdr3_aa: CASSFSLAGVDNEQFF; cdr3_nt: TGCGCCAGCAGTTTCTCCCTAGCGGGGGTAGACAATGAGCAGTTCTTC
v_call: TRBV20-1; clone_size: NA; j_call: TRBJ1-6; d_call: NA; cdr3_aa: CSARDPGLNSPLHF; cdr3_nt: TGCAGTGCTAGAGATCCGGGCTTAAATTCACCCCTCCACTTT
v_call: TRBV9; clone_size: NA; j_call: TRBJ1-1; d_call: TRBD1; cdr3_aa: CASSVLGQRGDTEAFF; cdr3_nt: TGTGCCAGCAGCGTTTTGGGACAGCGTGGGGACACTGAAGCTTTCTTT
v_call: TRBV6-8; clone_size: NA; j_call: TRBJ1-2; d_call: TRBD1; cdr3_aa: CVSIVISGQGFGYTF; cdr3_nt: TGTGTCAGCATCGTCATAAGCGGACAGGGGTTCGGCTACACCTTC
v_call: TRBV7-2; clone_size: few; j_call: TRBJ2-5; d_call: NA; cdr3_aa: CASSSGQTQYF; cdr3_nt: TGTGCCAGCAGCTCCGGCCAGACCCAGTACTTC
v_call: TRBV19; clone_size: NA; j_call: TRBJ2-1; d_call: NA; cdr3_aa: CASSIGQGSSYNEQFF; cdr3_nt: TGTGCCAGTAGTATAGGTCAGGGGAGCTCCTACAATGAGCAGTTCTTC
v_call: TRBV10-3; clone_size: NA; j_call: TRBJ2-1; d_call: NA; cdr3_aa: CAISESIQGIWNEQFF; cdr3_nt: TGTGCCATCAGTGAGTCGATACAGGGAATTTGGAATGAGCAGTTCTTC
v_call: TRBV12-3/TRBV12-4; clone_size: NA; j_call: TRBJ1-2; d_call: NA; cdr3_aa: CASSGGMGYGYTF; cdr3_nt: TGTGCCAGCAGTGGGGGTATGGGCTATGGCTACACCTTC
v_call: TRBV6-6; clone_size: NA; j_call: TRBJ2-3; d_call: NA; cdr3_aa: CASSYSGQTDTQYF; cdr3_nt: TGTGCCAGCAGTTACTCCGGACAGACAGATACGCAGTATTTT
v_call: TRBV7-6; clone_size: NA; j_call: TRBJ2-1; d_call: TRBD1; cdr3_aa: CASSQGQGFNHNEQFF; cdr3_nt: TGTGCCAGCAGCCAGGGACAGGGTTTCAACCACAATGAGCAGTTCTTC
v_call: TRBV6-5; clone_size: many; j_call: TRBJ2-1; d_call: TRBD1; cdr3_aa: CASSYSGQGGNEQFF; cdr3_nt: TGTGCCAGCAGTTACAGCGGACAGGGTGGCAATGAGCAGTTCTTC
v_call: TRBV4-1; clone_size: NA; j_call: TRBJ1-5; d_call: NA; cdr3_aa: CASSQGRRENQPQHF; cdr3_nt: TGCGCCAGCAGCCAAGGTCGCAGGGAAAATCAGCCCCAGCATTTT
v_call: TRBV7-6; clone_size: NA; j_call: TRBJ1-6; d_call: NA; cdr3_aa: CASSLGGGDSPLHF; cdr3_nt: TGTGCCAGCAGCTTGGGCGGTGGGGATTCACCCCTCCACTTT
v_call: TRBV27; clone_size: few; j_call: TRBJ2-3; d_call: TRBD1; cdr3_aa: CASSRRDRGGDTQYF; cdr3_nt: TGTGCCAGCAGTCGACGGGACAGGGGTGGAGATACGCAGTATTTT
v_call: TRBV7-6; clone_size: NA; j_call: TRBJ1-4; d_call: TRBD1; cdr3_aa: CASSLGVTGGEKLFF; cdr3_nt: TGTGCCAGCAGCTTAGGCGTGACAGGGGGTGAAAAACTGTTTTTT
v_call: TRBV4-1; clone_size: NA; j_call: TRBJ2-3; d_call: TRBD1; cdr3_aa: CASSQERDGTGSTDTQYF; cdr3_nt: TGCGCCAGCAGCCAAGAAAGGGACGGGACAGGGAGCACAGATACGCAGTATTTT
v_call: TRBV6-5; clone_size: NA; j_call: TRBJ2-7; d_call: NA; cdr3_aa: CASSYSSGQAYEQYF; cdr3_nt: TGTGCCAGCAGTTACTCATCTGGGCAGGCCTACGAGCAGTACTTC
v_call: TRBV7-3; clone_size: NA; j_call: TRBJ2-2; d_call: TRBD2; cdr3_aa: CASSLTGRGGPGRELFF; cdr3_nt: TGTGCCAGCAGCTTAACAGGGAGGGGCGGGCCCGGCCGGGAGCTGTTTTTT
v_call: TRBV27; clone_size: NA; j_call: TRBJ2-7; d_call: NA; cdr3_aa: CASSLLGQEYEQYF; cdr3_nt: TGTGCCAGCAGTTTATTGGGACAAGAGTACGAGCAGTACTTC
v_call: TRBV11-2; clone_size: once; j_call: TRBJ1-2; d_call: NA; cdr3_aa: CASITPGGGQRIYGYTF; cdr3_nt: TGTGCCAGCATCACCCCGGGGGGTGGACAGCGGATCTATGGCTACACCTTC
v_call: TRBV7-2; clone_size: few; j_call: TRBJ2-3; d_call: TRBD2; cdr3_aa: CASSPLMTGTSGSDTQYF; cdr3_nt: TGTGCCAGCAGCCCCCTTATGACCGGGACTAGCGGGTCAGATACGCAGTATTTT
v_call: TRBV12-3/TRBV12-4; clone_size: NA; j_call: TRBJ1-2; d_call: NA; cdr3_aa: CASRVRDSPYGYTF; cdr3_nt: TGTGCCAGCAGGGTCAGGGACTCACCCTATGGCTACACCTTC
v_call: TRBV19; clone_size: NA; j_call: TRBJ1-5; d_call: NA; cdr3_aa: CASSIMGHSNQPQHF; cdr3_nt: TGTGCCAGTAGTATAATGGGTCATAGCAATCAGCCCCAGCATTTT
v_call: TRBV27; clone_size: few; j_call: TRBJ1-2; d_call: TRBD1; cdr3_aa: CASRGYFGQGTSNYGYTF; cdr3_nt: TGTGCCAGCCGGGGCTATTTCGGACAGGGGACGTCCAACTATGGCTACACCTTC
v_call: TRBV14; clone_size: NA; j_call: TRBJ2-2; d_call: NA; cdr3_aa: CASSQEGKRELFF; cdr3_nt: TGTGCCAGCAGCCAAGAAGGGAAAAGGGAGCTGTTTTTT
v_call: TRBV5-1; clone_size: few; j_call: TRBJ2-1; d_call: NA; cdr3_aa: CASSLAVGDNEQFF; cdr3_nt: TGCGCCAGCAGCTTGGCGGTCGGAGACAATGAGCAGTTCTTC
v_call: TRBV6-2/TRBV6-3; clone_size: NA; j_call: TRBJ2-2; d_call: TRBD2; cdr3_aa: CASSYPTGGPGTGELFF; cdr3_nt: TGTGCCAGCAGTTACCCCACGGGGGGGCCTGGCACCGGGGAGCTGTTTTTT
v_call: TRBV11-2; clone_size: NA; j_call: TRBJ2-5; d_call: NA; cdr3_aa: CASSPRSRLYPQETQYF; cdr3_nt: TGTGCCAGCAGCCCTCGTAGTCGACTATACCCTCAAGAGACCCAGTACTTC
v_call: TRBV27; clone_size: NA; j_call: TRBJ2-7; d_call: NA; cdr3_aa: CVSGQGFNPYEQYF; cdr3_nt: TGTGTCAGCGGGCAGGGTTTTAATCCCTACGAGCAGTACTTC
v_call: TRBV27; clone_size: NA; j_call: TRBJ2-1; d_call: NA; cdr3_aa: CASLPFGGRSYNEQFF; cdr3_nt: TGTGCCAGCCTCCCATTCGGGGGGCGCTCCTACAATGAGCAGTTCTTC
v_call: TRBV18; clone_size: NA; j_call: TRBJ1-2; d_call: NA; cdr3_aa: CASSPPIRRGGNYGYTF; cdr3_nt: TGTGCCAGCTCACCGCCCATTCGTAGGGGCGGCAACTATGGCTACACCTTC
v_call: TRBV7-2; clone_size: many; j_call: TRBJ2-5; d_call: TRBD2; cdr3_aa: CASSSTSGTQETQYF; cdr3_nt: TGTGCCAGCAGCTCGACTAGCGGGACTCAAGAGACCCAGTACTTC
v_call: TRBV28; clone_size: NA; j_call: TRBJ1-5; d_call: NA; cdr3_aa: CASTVRGYNQPQHF; cdr3_nt: TGTGCCAGCACTGTACGGGGATACAATCAGCCCCAGCATTTT